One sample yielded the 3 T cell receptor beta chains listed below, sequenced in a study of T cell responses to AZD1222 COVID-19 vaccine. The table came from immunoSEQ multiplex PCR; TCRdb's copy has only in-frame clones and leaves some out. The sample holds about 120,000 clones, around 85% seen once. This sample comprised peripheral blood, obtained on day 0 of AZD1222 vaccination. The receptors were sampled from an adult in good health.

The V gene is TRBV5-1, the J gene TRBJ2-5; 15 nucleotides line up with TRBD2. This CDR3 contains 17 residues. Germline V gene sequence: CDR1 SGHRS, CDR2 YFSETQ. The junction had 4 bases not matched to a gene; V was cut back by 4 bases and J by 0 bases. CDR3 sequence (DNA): TGCGCCAGCAGCCGGGGACTAGCGGGGGGCTACCAAGAGACCCAGTACTTC. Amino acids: CASSRGLAGGYQETQYF.

The CDR3 coding sequence is TGTGCCAGCAGCTACTCTTGGAATGAGCAGTTCTTC. Protein: CASSYSWNEQFF. The V gene is TRBV12-3 or TRBV12-4, the J gene TRBJ2-1; D gene uncertain. The CDR3 is made up of 12 amino acids. Trimming stripped 6 bases from V and 7 bases from J, with 10 bases between.

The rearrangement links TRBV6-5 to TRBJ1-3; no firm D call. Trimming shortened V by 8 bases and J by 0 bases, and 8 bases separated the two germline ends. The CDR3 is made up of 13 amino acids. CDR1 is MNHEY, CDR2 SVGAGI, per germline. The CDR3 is CASQRTSGNTIYF. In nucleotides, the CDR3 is TGTGCCAGCCAGCGGACCTCTGGAAACACCATATATTTT.